The 16 T cell receptor beta chains in this list originate from one sample, sequenced in a study of T cells in localized non-small cell lung cancer. Profiled with immunoSEQ multiplex PCR; TCRdb holds only in-frame clones, not every one. The repertoire holds under 9,500 clones, 92% seen once, with about 7.5% in the top ten. The sample was peripheral blood, taken before any cancer treatment. These receptors came from a woman aged 35 to 75 with stage I squamous cell lung carcinoma.

The chain couples TRBV15 to TRBJ2-3, with 15 bases aligning to TRBD2. The germline V gene has CDR1 LNHNV and CDR2 YYDKDF (reference sequence). The CDR3 runs to 16 residues. Losses at the gene ends were 5 bases for V and 5 bases for J; bases not matched to a gene: 5. CDR3 nucleotide sequence: TGTGCCACCAGCGCCGGGACTAGCGGGGGGCTAGATACGCAGTATTTT. It translates to CATSAGTSGGLDTQYF.

V usage is TRBV19 and J usage is TRBJ1-5, with 9 bases lining up with TRBD1. The CDR3 contains 17 residues. V was clipped by 2 bases and J by 1 base; unmatched bases: 6. The germline CDR1 and CDR2 sequences are LNHDA and SQIVND (reference sequence). The DNA of the CDR3 is TGTGCCAGTAGTATATTGGGACAGGGCCACAGCAATCAGCCCCAGCATTTT. Translating gives CASSILGQGHSNQPQHF.

The chain carries TRBV4-1 and TRBJ2-1; 8 nucleotides match TRBD1. Trimming cost V 5 bases and J 2 bases; bases outside gene matches: 5. CDR1 is MGHRA and CDR2 is YSYEKL in the germline V gene. The CDR3 spans 15 residues. DNA of the CDR3: TGCGCCAGCAGCGTGGACAGGGCCACCTACAATGAGCAGTTCTTC. This codes for CASSVDRATYNEQFF.

The rearrangement links TRBV5-1 to TRBJ2-3; 7 nucleotides match TRBD1. Germline V gene data show CDR1 as SGHRS and CDR2 as YFSETQ. This CDR3 region has 15 residues. V dropped 4 bases and J dropped 4; count of bases not matched to a gene: 9. The CDR3 loop reads CASSPTGAPADTQYF. The CDR3 region has the DNA TGCGCCAGCAGCCCCACAGGGGCGCCCGCAGATACGCAGTATTTT.

The genes are TRBV6-6 and TRBJ1-1; 9 bases map to TRBD1. Germline assignment: CDR1 MNHNY and CDR2 SVGAGI (reference sequence). The length of the CDR3 is 14 residues. Trimming took 7 bases from V and 0 from J; bases not matched to a gene: 3. CDR3 protein: CASTGTGLNTEAFF. Here the CDR3 DNA reads TGTGCCAGCACCGGGACAGGGTTGAACACTGAAGCTTTCTTT.

The V call is TRBV5-1, the J call TRBJ2-5; TRBD2 aligns across 12 bases. Germline values: CDR1 SGHRS, CDR2 YFSETQ. V dropped 10 bases and J dropped 5; count of bases not matched to a gene: 6. This CDR3 has 13 amino acids. The CDR3 reads CASRLAGDETQYF. As DNA, the CDR3 is TGCGCCTCCAGACTAGCGGGGGATGAGACCCAGTACTTC.

The rearrangement uses TRBV2 and TRBJ1-1, with TRBD1 matching over 7 bases. The V gene's germline CDR1 is SNHLY and CDR2 FYNNEI. The CDR3 consists of 15 residues. V lost 5 bases and J lost 4; bases outside the gene matches: 10. CDR3 region: CASSTLQGPGTEAFF. The CDR3 DNA is TGTGCCAGCAGTACCCTACAGGGGCCGGGCACTGAAGCTTTCTTT.

The gene calls are TRBV30 and TRBJ2-1, with 11 nucleotides matching TRBD2. V shed 0 bases and J 5 bases; nucleotides not matched to a gene: 3. This CDR3 has 15 amino acids. The germline V gene has CDR1 GTSNPN and CDR2 SVGIG (reference sequence). In nucleotides, the CDR3 is TGTGCCTGGAGTGTACTAGCGGGAGAGAACAATGAGCAGTTCTTC. This translates into CAWSVLAGENNEQFF.

The chain recombines TRBV19 with TRBJ2-2; possible D gene TRBD2, 6 bases. V was trimmed by 7 bases and J by 1 base, leaving 22 bases between them. The CDR3 extends over 18 amino acids. CDR1 and CDR2 from the germline V gene are LNHDA and SQIVND (reference sequence). CDR3 DNA: TGTGCCAGTAAACGCACTAGGGACGGGGGAATGAACACCGGGGAGCTGTTTTTT. Amino acids: CASKRTRDGGMNTGELFF.

As regards this clone: One end of the junction does not line up with germline, which may come from a read error. This chain uses TRBV6-1 with TRBJ2-7; 7 nucleotides agree with TRBD1. This CDR3 is built from 17 residues. Germline CDR1 and CDR2: MNHNS and SASEGT. The CDR3 nucleotides are TGTGCCATCAGTGAAGCGGACAGGACATCCACCACCTACGAGCAGTACTTC. Its translation is CAISEADRTSTTYEQYF.

The rearrangement uses TRBV10-3 and TRBJ2-3; 10 nucleotides agree with TRBD2. The CDR3 runs to 16 residues. CDR1 is ENHRY and CDR2 is SYGVKD in the germline V gene. V lost 3 bases to trimming and J lost 0 bases; unmatched junction nucleotides: 3. The CDR3 loop is CAISELAGPSTDTQYF. In DNA form, the CDR3 reads TGTGCCATCAGTGAACTAGCGGGGCCGAGCACAGATACGCAGTATTTT.

This chain connects TRBV5-1 to TRBJ1-6; maybe TRBD1 (5 bases). The germline CDR1 and CDR2 sequences are SGHRS and YFSETQ. V was pared by 2 bases and J by 8 bases, with 17 bases between. The CDR3 totals 16 residues. CDR3 protein: CASSFVATAADSPLHF. CDR3 DNA sequence: TGCGCCAGCAGCTTTGTCGCGACAGCTGCCGATTCACCCCTCCACTTT. Supplemented by reference TRBV5-1 and TRBJ1-6, the full variable domain reads KAGVTQTPRYLIKTRGQQVTLSCSPISGHRSVSWYQQTPGQGLQFLFEYFSETQRNKGNFPGRFSGRQFSNSRSEMNVSTLELGDSALYLCASSFVATAADSPLHFGNGTRLTVT.

The gene calls are TRBV5-5 and TRBJ2-5; 9 bases match TRBD1. The germline gives CDR1 SGHKS, CDR2 YYEKEE (reference sequence). The V and J ends lost 5 bases and 3 bases, in that order; junction bases with no gene match: 8. CDR3 length: 15 residues. The CDR3 sequence is CASSLGGQGKETQYF. In nucleotides, the CDR3 is TGTGCCAGCAGTCTCGGCGGACAGGGGAAAGAGACCCAGTACTTC.

The chain employs TRBV7-8 and TRBJ1-4, with a weak D call TRBD1 (6 bases). Germline CDR1 and CDR2: SGHVS and FQNEAQ. V was cut by 4 bases and J by 2 bases, with 17 bases left in between. The CDR3 loop spans 17 amino acids. In DNA form, the CDR3 reads TGTGCCAGCAGCTCGACAGGAGCCCCACATACTAATGAAAAACTGTTTTTT. Translated, it gives CASSSTGAPHTNEKLFF.

Comments on this clone: One end of the junction fails to match germline, which may point to a read error. The chain carries TRBV7-7 and TRBJ2-5; D gene unclear. Germline CDR1 and CDR2: SSHAT and FNYEAQ (reference sequence). The length of the CDR3 is 13 residues. The chain's CDR3 is CASSLTVQETQYF. The DNA for the CDR3 is TGTGCTAGCAGCTTAACGGTACAAGAGACCCAGTACTTC. Using reference TRBV7-7 and TRBJ2-5 for the parts outside the CDR3, the full variable domain is GAGVSQSPRYKVTKRGQDVTLRCDPISSHATLYWYQQALGQGPEFLTYFNYEAQPDKSGLPSDRFSAERPEGSISTLTIQRTEQRDSAMYRCASSLTVQETQYFGPGTRLLVL.

The J gene is TRBJ1-1, the V gene TRBV27; unclear D gene. The CDR3 has 15 residues. The ends were cut back, 2 bases at V and 1 base at J, with 11 bases in the middle. From germline, CDR1 is MNHEY and CDR2 SMNVEV (reference sequence). The CDR3 DNA follows: TGTGCCAGCAGTTTAAGGGCGCTTCCGAACACTGAAGCTTTCTTT. This translates into CASSLRALPNTEAFF.